This T cell receptor beta chain was identified during a study of neurological immune-mediated disorders. The study's findings and limits: Across subjects, expanded clones had no CDR3 amino acid sequences in common, pointing to private repertoires in all groups. Neither clinical nor MRI features showed any association with the multiple sclerosis repertoire cluster, and the authors stated that larger cohorts are needed. When the repertoires were sorted by phylogenetic grouping, those of 18 of 34 multiple sclerosis patients ended up in one related-CDR3 cluster, a possible signature.

Per the germline V gene, CDR1 is SGHTA and CDR2 is FQGNSA. This CDR3 comprises 15 residues. The J segment lost 1 base and the V segment lost 2 bases, leaving 3 bases of the junction unmatched. The making of cDNA relied on 5'RACE with 10-nucleotide random UMIs. From the 5' RACE reads, TCRdb called clonotypes with MiXCR, one entry per CDR3 protein. This sample has 45,000 or so distinct CDR3 sequences; 3% occur once, and the top ten carry roughly 16%. This clonotype was recorded many times. Its antigen is unidentified. The sequence came from a woman aged 45-65 years with multiple sclerosis. Sequencing was done on a sample of PBMCs. V gene TRBV7-2 combines with J gene TRBJ2-3; TRBD2 agrees at 7 bases. CDR3 residues: CASSLFLAGTDTQYF. DNA for the CDR3: TGTGCCAGCAGCTTATTCCTAGCGGGCACAGATACGCAGTATTTT.